This record concerns one TCR beta chain sequence. The entry originates in a study of blood T cell repertoires in COVID-19. The germline gives CDR1 SGHTA, CDR2 FQGTGA. The ends lost 2 bases at V and 10 bases at J; junction bases unmatched: 7. The CDR3 length is 15 residues. Only in-frame clones appear in the TCRdb table, and some are missing; sequencing was by immunoSEQ multiplex PCR. The data contain 200,000 to 250,000 clones, approximately 84% of them seen just once; the ten biggest clones take up 5.5% to 7%. The TCR originated in a man older than 75 with acute or convalescent COVID-19. This chain links TRBV7-3 with TRBJ2-1, with TRBD2 identical over 11 bases. Sample: peripheral blood. The CDR3 nucleotides are TGTGCCAGCAGCTTAGGTAGCGGGAGGGCCCGAGAGCAGTTCTTC. Translating gives CASSLGSGRAREQFF.